Described below is a single T cell receptor (beta chain) sequence and its context. Its antigen is still unknown. This sample was included in a study of cytomegalovirus exposure and HLA in healthy donors. Study results and caveats: A later look showed TCR association rates differing by HLA locus, highest for DRB1 and lowest for HLA-C. It has been reported that TCR beta sequences accurately predicted the HLA-A and HLA-B alleles of most subjects. Reported results showed that the classifier diagnosed cytomegalovirus status with high specificity and sensitivity. Later on, analysis showed that most CMV-associated TCR beta chains appeared to be HLA-restricted.

The PCR employed 60 Vbeta primers together with 13 Jbeta primers. Sequenced by immunoSEQ multiplex PCR; TCRdb stores in-frame clones only, minus some. Among over 140,000 clones listed, 70% to 85% were seen once. The CDR3 covers 15 residues. In germline, CDR1 is SGHKS, CDR2 YYEKEE (reference sequence). V shed 1 base, J shed 0 bases, and the junction held 3 bases outside the gene matches. Specimen: PBMCs. The clonotype was recovered from a young man in good health and CMV-seropositive. This chain joins TRBV5-5 and TRBJ1-1, with 7 bases matching TRBD1. For the CDR3, the DNA is TGTGCCAGCAGCTTGCCTACAGGGGTGAACACTGAAGCTTTCTTT. Translated: CASSLPTGVNTEAFF.